This T cell receptor (beta chain) was retrieved from a study of blood T cell repertoires in COVID-19 (dated by TCRdb to the early 2020s). Regarding the complete study: Samples covering the acute and convalescent phases of COVID-19 were provided by collaborators in the United States, Italy and Spain. The material from the prospective study consisted of cDNA or gDNA derived from T cells, B-cell-depleted T cells, or PBMCs. Subjects who had been exposed to COVID-19, were actively infected with it, or had recovered from it provided the deeply sampled blood TCRbeta repertoires that made up the dataset. A freely available public database, intended as a resource for researchers studying the immune response to SARS-CoV-2, is where the repertoires were released. Samples came from the ongoing ImmuneRACE study (first 160 participants) plus 1,254 subjects from 6 global collaborators. The sample metadata nearly always contained a de-identified subject ID, COVID-19 status, age in years and sex. Where HLA class I and class II types were available, the types were taken from metadata supplied by the sample provider, not from assay-based typing.

TCRbeta CDR3 regions were amplified from genomic DNA by means of the immunoSEQ Assay, a bias-controlled multiplex PCR. The original pipeline was this. The number of nucleated cells in each sample was estimated from the amplification of reference gene primers within the assay. Sequence reads were collapsed and filtered to measure the absolute abundance of every unique TCRbeta CDR3 rearrangement. Productive Simpson clonality was computed per sample as the square root of Simpson's diversity index over productive rearrangements. TCRdb obtained this table from immuneACCESS and retained in-frame rearrangements with V and J assigned. These tables miss some clones; where compared with another copy, unresolved V genes account for less than half of the shortfall, and the remainder is unexplained. V, J and clone size reflect that table, while D and trimming were determined from the DNA. Within this sample are 250,000 or so clones, with over 90% of them counted one time only. Clones ranked in the top ten supply roughly 0.89% of the sample.

The full study reports these points: The quantity of clinical and demographic metadata differed by source and by participant and was supplied without curation.

At one collaborating source in Seattle, patients were enrolled during active infection and were followed longitudinally through the course of disease. Collaborating institutions collected whole blood in K2EDTA tubes following their own protocols. For TCRbeta analysis, collaborator samples were shipped as frozen whole blood, as isolated PBMCs, or as DNA extracted from either sample type. Between the V and J ends, shortened by 5 bases and 0 bases respectively, the junction contains 13 bases. The CDR3 starts with the cysteine, ends with the phenylalanine, and has 15 residues. Only the CDR3 DNA stays, 45 bases, in frame from base 1. According to the germline V gene, CDR1 reads MGHRA and CDR2 reads YSYEKL. This clone was recorded only once. What this receptor recognizes is not known. The record has no base qualities; no much larger clone is one base away.

The clonotype was recovered from a man aged 25-40 years with COVID-19, enrolled during active disease. The V gene is TRBV4-1 and the J gene is TRBJ1-2; TRBD1 could be the D gene, as 6 bases match. Sequenced material: peripheral blood. The DNA sequence follows: TGCGCCAGCAGCGTACAGGGTGCTTCTAACTATGGCTACACCTTC. This sequence encodes CASSVQGASNYGYTF.